The TCR beta chain described here comes from a study of CD4+ T cells in melanoma. Findings and limits, study-wide: A reported correlation linked neoantigen-specific CD4+ T cells to CD8+, macrophage and B cell function. Reportedly, melanoma neoantigen-specific CD4+ T cells showed varied differentiation states.

As regards this clone: The antigen is unknown.

This table comes from immunoSEQ multiplex PCR, and its TCRdb copy is limited to in-frame clones, with some not included. Of some 10,000 clones in the sample, 55% to 80% were seen once. Germline CDR1 is WSHSY and CDR2 is SAAADI. The CDR3 length is 17 residues. Trimming pared 0 bases from V and 0 bases from J, leaving 12 bases between. Sequencing used cells from a culture (not recorded whether cultured in vitro). The TCR comes from a human donor with melanoma. The chain has TRBV10-2 and TRBJ1-3, with D unresolved. The chain's CDR3 is CASSESIWASSGNTIYF. The CDR3 DNA reads TGCGCCAGCAGTGAGTCGATCTGGGCGAGCTCTGGAAACACCATATATTTT.